These 10 T cell receptor beta chains originate from one sample sequenced in a study of cytomegalovirus exposure and HLA in healthy donors. Primers for the PCR totalled 60 Vbeta and 13 Jbeta. The protocol was immunoSEQ multiplex PCR, while the TCRdb copy is restricted to in-frame clones and leaves out a portion. Here the sample spans about 120,000 clones, less than 80% being singletons. The sequenced sample consisted of PBMCs. The source is a woman aged 50 to 60 in good health and CMV-seronegative.

The chain recombines TRBV5-1 with TRBJ2-5; 11 bases fit TRBD2. The CDR3 spans 20 residues. Germline loops: CDR1 SGHRS, CDR2 YFSETQ. V lost 1 base, J lost 1 base, and 15 bases stayed unmatched. The DNA of the CDR3 is TGCGCCAGCAGCTTGCAGGCTAGCGGGAGGCTACGCCTGGTCCAAGAGACCCAGTACTTC. This encodes CASSLQASGRLRLVQETQYF. The full variable domain, in which reference TRBV5-1 and TRBJ2-5 provide the parts outside the CDR3, is KAGVTQTPRYLIKTRGQQVTLSCSPISGHRSVSWYQQTPGQGLQFLFEYFSETQRNKGNFPGRFSGRQFSNSRSEMNVSTLELGDSALYLCASSLQASGRLRLVQETQYFGPGTRLLVL.

J is TRBJ1-4 and V is TRBV18; no clear D gene. The germline V gene encodes CDR1 KGHSH and CDR2 LQKENI. This CDR3 region has 14 residues. Trimming left V 8 bases short and J 0 bases short, with 10 bases between. Here the CDR3 DNA reads TGTGCCAGCCGCATGACTGCAACTAATGAAAAACTGTTTTTT. Protein sequence: CASRMTATNEKLFF.

V gene TRBV11-2 combines with J gene TRBJ1-2; TRBD1 agrees at 9 bases. The junction had 7 bases not matched to a gene; V was cut back by 5 bases and J by 9 bases. CDR1 is SGHAT, CDR2 FQNNGV, per germline. The CDR3 spans 13 residues. The CDR3 is CASSPGQGNRYTF. The CDR3 nucleotides are TGTGCCAGCAGCCCGGGACAGGGAAATCGCTACACCTTC.

This sequence joins TRBV4-3 and TRBJ2-2, with 8 bases that match TRBD2. CDR1 is LGHNA, CDR2 YSLEER, per germline. The V gene end was trimmed by 3 bases and the J gene end by 6 bases; junction bases not matched to a gene: 9. The CDR3 extends over 16 amino acids. CDR3 coding DNA: TGCGCCAGCAGCCAGACTTCTAGCGGGTTCTCCGGGGAGCTGTTTTTT. It specifies CASSQTSSGFSGELFF.

The sample holds a few counts of this clone. The chain links TRBV27 to TRBJ1-1; maybe TRBD1 (6 bases). V lost 6 bases to trimming and J lost 1 base, with 15 bases between them. The CDR3 covers 15 residues. CDR1 is MNHEY and CDR2 is SMNVEV in the germline V gene (reference sequence). The CDR3 region has the DNA TGTGCCAGCAGCCCGTCAGGGGCAAGGAACACTGAAGCTTTCTTT. This encodes CASSPSGARNTEAFF.

The V call is TRBV27, the J call TRBJ1-1, with D hard to call. Germline V gives CDR1 MNHEY, CDR2 SMNVEV (reference sequence). CDR3 length equals 12 residues. Trimming took 4 bases from V and 1 from J, leaving 4 bases between them. The CDR3 region is CASSYRNTEAFF. The DNA of the CDR3 is TGTGCCAGCAGTTACAGGAACACTGAAGCTTTCTTT.

The rearrangement joins TRBV9 to TRBJ2-1; D unresolved. The germline V and J ends were trimmed by 4 bases and 0 bases, with 11 bases remaining between them. Germline V gene lookup returns CDR1 SGDLS and CDR2 YYNGEE. This CDR3 region has 15 residues. CDR3 protein: CASSFLGASYNEQFF. In DNA form, the CDR3 reads TGTGCCAGCAGCTTTCTAGGTGCCTCCTACAATGAGCAGTTCTTC.

The rearrangement joins TRBV19 to TRBJ1-2; TRBD1 matches at 7 bases. The CDR3 runs to 14 residues. Per germline, CDR1 LNHDA and CDR2 SQIVND (reference sequence). V was pared by 5 bases and J by 3 bases, with 6 bases of the junction left unmatched. In DNA, the CDR3 is TGTGCCAGTAGTTCGGGGGACAGATACTATGGCTACACCTTC. It specifies CASSSGDRYYGYTF.

There are a few counts of this clone. CDR3 in amino acids: CSARDVPEAFF. CDR3 DNA sequence: TGCAGTGCTAGAGATGTCCCAGAAGCTTTCTTT. The chain has TRBV20-1 and TRBJ1-1; no definite D call. Germline V gives CDR1 DFQATT, CDR2 SNEGSKA (reference sequence). This CDR3 contains 11 residues. Trimming removed 0 bases at V and 8 bases at J, with 7 bases between.

This sequence joins TRBV2 and TRBJ1-5; D uncertain. Trimming left V 6 bases short and J 0 bases short, with 12 bases between. Per the germline V gene, CDR1 is SNHLY and CDR2 is FYNNEI. This CDR3 has 15 residues. This CDR3 is CASRAGLNSNQPQHF. CDR3 sequence (DNA): TGTGCCAGCAGGGCCGGACTGAATAGCAATCAGCCCCAGCATTTT.